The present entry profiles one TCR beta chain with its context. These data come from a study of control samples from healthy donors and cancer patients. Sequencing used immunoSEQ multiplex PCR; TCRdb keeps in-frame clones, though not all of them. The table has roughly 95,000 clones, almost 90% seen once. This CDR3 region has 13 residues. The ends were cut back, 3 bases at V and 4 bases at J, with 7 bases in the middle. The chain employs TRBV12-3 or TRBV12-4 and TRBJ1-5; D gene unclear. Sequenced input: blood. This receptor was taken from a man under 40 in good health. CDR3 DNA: TGTGCCAGCAGTTTTGTGGGGAATCAGCCCCAGCATTTT. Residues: CASSFVGNQPQHF.